The source of this T cell receptor beta chain is a study of pediatric ulcerative colitis. Germline V gene lookup returns CDR1 MGHRA and CDR2 YSYEKL. The ends lost 0 bases at V and 4 bases at J; junction bases unmatched: 2. The CDR3 consists of 15 residues. General study points: Clonal expansions reduced rectal repertoire diversity in acute severe colitis. Blood-derived T cells may be present in rectal pinch biopsies.

Up to 500,000 reads were sequenced per sample. Using immunoSEQ multiplex PCR, the repertoire was profiled, and TCRdb retains in-frame clones only, with some absent. The table has tens of thousands of clones, 60% to 85% seen once. This clone was observed a handful of times. No antigen is known for it. The rectum was sampled with one to two pinch biopsies at colonoscopy. Ulcerative colitis patients received no immunosuppressive medication before the diagnostic colonoscopy. This receptor was identified in a girl aged 5-17 years with moderate ulcerative colitis. The rearrangement joins TRBV4-1 to TRBJ1-2, with 10 bases aligning to TRBD1. Sequenced: gut tissue. The CDR3 nucleotides read TGCGCCAGCAGCCAAGAGTGGGACAGGGGCTATGGCTACACCTTC. It translates to CASSQEWDRGYGYTF.